The 15 T cell receptor beta chains reported below all come from one sample, sequenced in a study of T cell responses to AZD1222 COVID-19 vaccine. Some clones are missing from TCRdb's copy, which holds only in-frame ones; the method was immunoSEQ multiplex PCR. In the table there are about 200,000 clones, roughly 92% of which are singletons. Sample: peripheral blood, taken 28 days after the second AZD1222 dose. The origin of the receptors is an adult who received the AZD1222 COVID-19 vaccine.

The chain uses TRBV28 and TRBJ2-7; TRBD1 agrees at 7 bases. With 3 bases clipped from V and 6 bases from J, the junction kept 17 bases outside the gene matches. This CDR3 spans 17 amino acids. Germline CDR1 is MDHEN and CDR2 is SYDVKM. CDR3 sequence reads: CASSLPPQGIPPGEQYF. CDR3 coding DNA: TGTGCCAGCAGTTTGCCTCCACAGGGGATACCTCCCGGCGAGCAGTACTTC.

The chain recombines TRBV11-2 with TRBJ1-1, with D possibly TRBD1 on 5 matching bases. The CDR3 has 13 residues. The germline V gene has CDR1 SGHAT and CDR2 FQNNGV. Trimming took 5 bases from V and 11 from J, leaving 18 bases between them. The CDR3 DNA reads TGTGCCAGCAGCCTTGCGTCGGCGGGGGTCGCTTTCTTT. As protein: CASSLASAGVAFF.

The chain recombines TRBV12-3 or TRBV12-4 with TRBJ1-2; D unresolved. Trimming took off 2 bases at V and 8 bases at J, with 12 bases between the two ends. The CDR3 loop spans 13 amino acids. The CDR3 sequence: CASSLNEGRGYTF. The CDR3 nucleotides are TGTGCCAGCAGTTTAAACGAGGGCCGGGGCTACACCTTC.

The rearrangement uses TRBV7-3 and TRBJ2-1; D gene ambiguous. V lost 0 bases to trimming and J lost 4 bases, with 10 bases between them. Germline CDR1 and CDR2: SGHTA and FQGTGA. The CDR3 is made up of 15 amino acids. Here the CDR3 DNA reads TGTGCCAGCAGCTTAACCCCCGACGGATACAATGAGCAGTTCTTC. The encoded protein is CASSLTPDGYNEQFF.

This clone was picked up a small number of times. V gene TRBV30 combines with J gene TRBJ1-5, with TRBD1 identical over 10 bases. CDR3 size: 18 residues. Germline assignment: CDR1 GTSNPN and CDR2 SVGIG (reference sequence). V shed 3 bases, J shed 4 bases, and the junction held 15 bases outside the gene matches. The CDR3 sequence: CAWSVPLSSDRGNQPQHF. Here the CDR3 DNA reads TGTGCCTGGAGCGTACCCCTAAGTTCGGACAGGGGGAATCAGCCCCAGCATTTT.

This clone is medium-sized in the sample. The chain has TRBV6-1 and TRBJ1-3, with D possibly being TRBD1 (5 bases). Germline V lookup: CDR1 MNHNS, CDR2 SASEGT. The CDR3 runs 16 residues. V dropped 3 bases and J dropped 1 base, with 13 bases sitting between them. The CDR3 region is CASSDPTEGSGNTIYF. CDR3 DNA sequence: TGTGCCAGCAGTGACCCAACGGAGGGGTCTGGAAACACCATATATTTT.

The J gene is TRBJ2-2, the V gene TRBV3-1 (or the pseudogene TRBV3-2); 9 bases align to TRBD2. The germline V gene encodes CDR1 LGHDT and CDR2 YNNKEL (reference sequence). CDR3 length: 19 residues. V gave up 2 bases and J gave up 1 base; unmatched junction bases: 11. CDR3 DNA sequence: TGTGCCAGCAGCCAATGGCGAGCGGGGGGCCAACGGAACACCGGGGAGCTGTTTTTT. Protein product: CASSQWRAGGQRNTGELFF.

This rearrangement joins TRBV19 to TRBJ1-2; TRBD1 might be the D (6 bases). The CDR3 totals 18 residues. The V and J ends lost 6 bases and 4 bases respectively, with 27 bases between them. The germline V gene has CDR1 LNHDA and CDR2 SQIVND (reference sequence). The CDR3 reads CASRTADSKPAQIYGYTF. CDR3 DNA sequence: TGTGCCAGTAGGACAGCGGACAGTAAGCCCGCTCAGATCTATGGCTACACCTTC.

V and J are TRBV5-1 and TRBJ1-1; possibly TRBD1 for D (6 bases). Per the germline V gene, CDR1 is SGHRS and CDR2 is YFSETQ. V dropped 7 bases and J dropped 0 bases, with 16 bases sitting between them. This CDR3 is built from 15 residues. This CDR3 reads CASGGATLMNTEAFF. In DNA, the CDR3 is TGCGCCAGCGGGGGGGCTACCCTCATGAACACTGAAGCTTTCTTT.

This rearrangement joins TRBV6-5 to TRBJ2-2, with D maybe TRBD1 (5 bases). V lost 2 bases and J lost 5, with 9 bases in between. The CDR3 consists of 14 residues. Germline CDR1 and CDR2: MNHEY and SVGAGI. The CDR3, as DNA: TGTGCCAGCAGTTACCAGGGTACAACCGGGGAGCTGTTTTTT. Translating gives CASSYQGTTGELFF.

This chain links TRBV5-4 with TRBJ2-7; D is perhaps TRBD2 (7 bases). The germline V and J ends were trimmed by 0 bases and 2 bases, with 9 bases remaining between them. In germline, CDR1 is SGHNT, CDR2 YYREEE (reference sequence). This CDR3 has 14 amino acids. The CDR3 nucleotides are TGTGCCAGCAGCTTGGTAGGGGGGGCCTACGAGCAGTACTTC. The encoded protein is CASSLVGGAYEQYF.

This rearrangement joins TRBV11-3 to TRBJ1-6, with 10 bases aligning to TRBD1. Losses at the gene ends were 8 bases for V and 6 bases for J; bases not matched to a gene: 1. The CDR3 totals 13 residues. CDR1 is SGHNT, CDR2 YENEEA, per germline. CDR3 bases: TGTGCCAGCGGACAGGGGGTTAATTCACCCCTCCACTTT. Its translation is CASGQGVNSPLHF.

The V call is TRBV12-3 or TRBV12-4, the J call TRBJ1-6; D unclear. The CDR3 totals 13 residues. Trimming took 1 base from V and 8 from J, leaving 6 bases between them. Here the CDR3 DNA reads TGTGCCAGCAGTTTAGGCATTGATTCACCCCTCCACTTT. This translates into CASSLGIDSPLHF.

The chain links TRBV7-3 to TRBJ2-7; D might be TRBD2 (5 bases). Germline assignment: CDR1 SGHTA and CDR2 FQGTGA. This CDR3 is 18 amino acids long. Trimming cost V 1 base and J 6 bases, with 25 bases left between them. CDR3 amino acids: CASSLKVAAERESLEQYF. Written as DNA, the CDR3 is TGTGCCAGCAGCTTAAAAGTCGCCGCGGAGAGGGAATCTCTCGAGCAGTACTTC.

V gene TRBV5-6 combines with J gene TRBJ2-7, with 10 bases identical to TRBD1. CDR1 is SGHDT and CDR2 is YYEEEE in the germline V gene. The CDR3 covers 13 residues. J lost 5 bases, V lost 5 bases, and 4 bases had no gene match. Written as DNA, the CDR3 is TGTGCCAGCAGGGGACAGGGGTTGAACGAGCAGTACTTC. Translated, it gives CASRGQGLNEQYF.